This T cell receptor (beta chain) was found in a study of breast tumors, draining lymph nodes, adjacent tissues. With regard to this clonotype: Its matching antigen is unknown. A junction boundary mismatches the germline segment, possibly from a read error.

TCRdb re-analysed the multiplex PCR reads in MiXCR, keeping a single row per CDR3 protein. This table holds about 63,000 distinct CDR3 sequences, 57% found once. Findings and caveats of the study: Compared with basal-like, luminal-like tumors shared significantly more repertoire with nontumor tissue. Tumor repertoires ranked between lymph nodes and nontumor tissue in diversity, with V and J gene preferences. Tumor T cell lymph node origin was a supported hypothesis, not proven.

CDR1 and CDR2 (germline): SSHAT, FNYEAQ (reference sequence). The CDR3 sequence is 15 residues long. This receptor was taken from a female donor with breast cancer. Some clones in this sample may be carry-over from other donors' samples. The rearrangement joins TRBV7-7 to TRBJ1-4; 9 bases agree with TRBD1. The source material was breast tumor tissue. The CDR3 sequence is CASSLGGTGNEKLFF. The CDR3 DNA reads as TGTGCTAGCAGCTTAGGGGGGACAGGGAATGAAAAACTGTTTTTT.